The 6 T cell receptor beta chains presented below share a single source sample, sequenced in a study of T cell responses to AZD1222 COVID-19 vaccine. Some clones are missing from TCRdb's copy, which holds only in-frame ones; the method was immunoSEQ multiplex PCR. This table holds 150,000 to 200,000 clones, approximately 89% found once. The sequencing here drew on peripheral blood, taken 28 days after the second AZD1222 dose. The receptors originated from an adult who received the AZD1222 COVID-19 vaccine.

The DNA for the CDR3 is TGTGCCACCAGTGATTTGCTTGGTGTTCCCGGGGAGCTGTTTTTT. Its translation is CATSDLLGVPGELFF. The J gene is TRBJ2-2, the V gene TRBV24-1; D is uncertain. This CDR3 region has 15 residues. V gave up 0 bases and J gave up 6 bases, with 10 bases separating them. Germline-derived CDR1 and CDR2 are KGHDR and SFDVKD.

The J gene is TRBJ2-1, the V gene TRBV6-1; D uncertain. Germline CDR1 is MNHNS and CDR2 is SASEGT. V lost 1 base, J lost 8 bases, and 6 bases lay in between. CDR3 length: 12 residues. CDR3 protein: CASSEEGYEQFF. Written as DNA, the CDR3 is TGTGCCAGCAGTGAAGAGGGATATGAGCAGTTCTTC.

The rearrangement links TRBV29-1 to TRBJ1-2; D not certain. The length of the CDR3 is 11 residues. V was cut by 4 bases and J by 5 bases, with 8 bases left in between. From germline, CDR1 is SQVTM and CDR2 ANQGSEA. CDR3 protein: CSVVTSYGYTF. As DNA, the CDR3 is TGCAGCGTTGTTACGTCTTATGGCTACACCTTC.

J is TRBJ2-1 and V is TRBV19; TRBD2 matches at 8 bases. The CDR3 is made up of 15 amino acids. Trimming took 5 bases from V and 6 from J; bases not matched to a gene: 9. Germline CDR1 and CDR2: LNHDA and SQIVND (reference sequence). As DNA, the CDR3 is TGTGCCAGTAGTTTAGCGGGACCGCGCCCCAATGAGCAGTTCTTC. This translates into CASSLAGPRPNEQFF.

The CDR3 region is CASSRPLAGAPDTQYF. CDR3 coding DNA: TGTGCCAGCAGCCGTCCTCTAGCGGGGGCCCCAGATACGCAGTATTTT. The V call is TRBV7-6, the J call TRBJ2-3; 10 bases fit TRBD2. The V gene's germline CDR1 is SGHVS and CDR2 FNYEAQ. The J segment lost 4 bases and the V segment lost 5 bases, leaving 9 bases of the junction unmatched. This CDR3 has 16 residues.

J is TRBJ2-1 and V is TRBV27, with 10 bases fitting TRBD2. Trimming removed 6 bases from V and 9 bases from J; junction bases left unmatched: 11. Germline CDR1 is MNHEY and CDR2 is SMNVEV (reference sequence). The CDR3 runs 15 residues. This CDR3 is CASRKSGGALSEQFF. The DNA for the CDR3 is TGTGCCAGCAGGAAAAGCGGGGGGGCCCTTAGTGAGCAGTTCTTC.